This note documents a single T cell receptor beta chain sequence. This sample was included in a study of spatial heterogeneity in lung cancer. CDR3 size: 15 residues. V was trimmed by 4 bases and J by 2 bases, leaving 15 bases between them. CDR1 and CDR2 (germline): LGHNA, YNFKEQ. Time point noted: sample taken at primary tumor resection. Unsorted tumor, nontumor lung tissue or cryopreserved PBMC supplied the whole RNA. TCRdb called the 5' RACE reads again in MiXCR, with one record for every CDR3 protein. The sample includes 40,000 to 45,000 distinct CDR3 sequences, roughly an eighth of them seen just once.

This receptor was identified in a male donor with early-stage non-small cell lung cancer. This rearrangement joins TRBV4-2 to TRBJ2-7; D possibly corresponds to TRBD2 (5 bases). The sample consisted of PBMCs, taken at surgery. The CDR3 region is CASSREGRNPYEQYF. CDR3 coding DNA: TGTGCCAGCAGCCGAGAGGGCAGGAATCCCTACGAGCAGTACTTC.